This passage covers 32 T cell receptor beta chains from one sample sequenced in a study of T cell repertoires in aging, cancer and after chemotherapy. Rearranged V-D-J TRB sequences were amplified with a mixed TRB-A/B primer pool. TCRdb reprocessed the multiplex PCR reads with MiXCR, giving one entry per CDR3 protein. This table holds approximately 6,400 distinct CDR3 sequences, roughly 23% found once. The template was genomic DNA from peripheral blood, not RNA. The sequenced material came from blood. These receptors came from a human donor in good health.

This chain connects TRBV6-6 to TRBJ2-3; D is possibly TRBD2 (6 bases). This CDR3 is 16 amino acids long. Trimming removed 0 bases from V and 2 bases from J, with 12 bases in between. From germline, CDR1 is MNHNY and CDR2 SVGAGI (reference sequence). The CDR3 DNA is TGTGCCAGCAGTTACTCGACCAGGGACTTCACAGATACGCAGTATTTT. Translating it yields CASSYSTRDFTDTQYF.

This clonotype is labeled as medium-sized. The chain links TRBV12-3 or TRBV12-4 to TRBJ2-2; D possibly corresponds to TRBD2 (7 bases). The CDR3 loop spans 15 amino acids. V dropped 7 bases and J dropped 4 bases, with 16 bases sitting between them. CDR3: CASTWGGTSTGELFF. DNA for the CDR3: TGTGCCAGCACATGGGGAGGGACATCCACCGGGGAGCTGTTTTTT.

In its sample, this clonotype ranks as medium-sized. The gene calls are TRBV30 and TRBJ1-6; a weak D match, TRBD1 (6 bases). V dropped 5 bases and J dropped 8 bases, with 19 bases sitting between them. CDR3 length: 15 amino acids. The germline V gene encodes CDR1 GTSNPN and CDR2 SVGIG (reference sequence). CDR3 protein: CAWGGSGRADSPLHF. The CDR3 DNA sequence: TGTGCCTGGGGGGGCTCCGGACGGGCGGATTCACCCCTCCACTTT.

V and J are TRBV10-2 and TRBJ2-1, with 8 bases lining up with TRBD2. CDR1 is WSHSY and CDR2 is SAAADI in the germline V gene. J gave up 6 bases and V 7 bases, and 8 bases lay outside the gene matches. The CDR3 runs to 14 residues. The CDR3 region is CASNLASGGNEQFF. The CDR3 coding sequence is TGCGCCAGCAATCTGGCCAGCGGGGGCAATGAGCAGTTCTTC.

In its sample, this clonotype ranks as medium-sized. This chain uses TRBV27 with TRBJ2-1; TRBD1 matches at 12 bases. The junction had 2 bases not matched to a gene; V was cut back by 6 bases and J by 8 bases. Germline CDR1 MNHEY, CDR2 SMNVEV (reference sequence). This CDR3 region has 13 residues. The CDR3 reads CASRGQGADEQFF. The CDR3 nucleotides are TGTGCCAGCAGGGGACAGGGGGCGGATGAGCAGTTCTTC.

The rearrangement links TRBV6-2 or TRBV6-3 to TRBJ2-3; 9 nucleotides line up with TRBD1. Looked up from germline, CDR1 is MNHEY and CDR2 is SVGEGT. Germline trimming cut 6 bases from V and 7 bases from J; bases unmatched to any gene: 8. The CDR3 runs to 14 residues. CDR3 in amino acids: CASSAGQGMNTQYF. In nucleotides, the CDR3 is TGTGCCAGCAGCGCGGGACAGGGTATGAATACGCAGTATTTT.

This clonotype rates as medium-sized. The CDR3 region is CASSPSWTRNSPLHF. CDR3 coding DNA: TGTGCCAGCAGCCCATCTTGGACGAGGAATTCACCCCTCCACTTT. The rearrangement joins TRBV7-2 to TRBJ1-6; no definite D call. Trimming removed 5 bases at V and 7 bases at J, with 15 bases between. The V gene's germline CDR1 is SGHTA and CDR2 FQGNSA. The CDR3 sequence is 15 residues long.

This clonotype counts as medium-sized (0.01 to 0.1%). The CDR3 sequence: CASSRTGTHLMGGNTIYF. CDR3 bases: TGCGCCAGCAGCCGAACCGGGACGCATCTAATGGGAGGAAACACCATATATTTT. The V gene is TRBV5-1, the J gene TRBJ1-3; TRBD1 is a possible D gene (5 bases). Trimming took 4 bases from V and 4 from J, leaving 24 bases between them. Looked up from germline, CDR1 is SGHRS and CDR2 is YFSETQ. The length of the CDR3 is 18 residues.

This rearrangement joins TRBV30 to TRBJ1-1, with D tentatively TRBD1 (6 bases). The CDR3 loop spans 14 amino acids. V dropped 0 bases and J dropped 6 bases, with 14 bases sitting between them. Germline V gene data show CDR1 as GTSNPN and CDR2 as SVGIG (reference sequence). Written as DNA, the CDR3 is TGTGCCTGGAGTGTTCGCCCAGGGGAGGCTGAAGCTTTCTTT. Translation: CAWSVRPGEAEAFF.

This clonotype qualifies as medium-sized. The chain recombines TRBV27 with TRBJ1-6; unclear D gene. From germline, CDR1 is MNHEY and CDR2 SMNVEV (reference sequence). This CDR3 spans 18 amino acids. V lost 0 bases, J lost 0 bases, and 12 bases lay in between. This chain's CDR3 is CASSLSVVRSSYNSPLHF. For the CDR3, the DNA is TGTGCCAGCAGTTTATCCGTCGTCAGGAGCTCCTATAATTCACCCCTCCACTTT.

This clonotype ranks as medium-sized. The CDR3 nucleotides read TGTGCCAGCAGCCGCGCGGGCGCCAGCGGGGTAGCTTTCTTT. It encodes CASSRAGASGVAFF. This chain links TRBV11-1 with TRBJ1-1, with D uncertain. Trimming left V 5 bases short and J 10 bases short, with 20 bases between. The CDR3 contains 14 residues. Germline V lookup: CDR1 SGHAT, CDR2 FQDESV (reference sequence).

By sample share, this clonotype is medium-sized. V and J are TRBV6-6 and TRBJ2-3; no firm D call. V was pared by 3 bases and J by 5 bases, with 12 bases between. CDR1 MNHNY and CDR2 SVGAGI come from the germline V gene (reference sequence). The CDR3 sequence is 14 residues long. This CDR3 reads CASSYLLGGDTQYF. The CDR3 coding sequence is TGTGCCAGCAGTTATCTTCTAGGTGGAGATACGCAGTATTTT.

The rearrangement uses TRBV2 and TRBJ2-2; maybe TRBD2 (6 bases). Germline lookup yields CDR1 SNHLY and CDR2 FYNNEI. The length of the CDR3 is 14 residues. V lost 6 bases to trimming and J lost 4 bases, with 12 bases between them. The CDR3: CASRDGRLTGELFF. CDR3 DNA: TGTGCCAGCAGGGACGGGAGACTCACCGGGGAGCTGTTTTTT.

The J gene is TRBJ2-3, the V gene TRBV7-2, with TRBD2 identical over 13 bases. After removal of 4 bases from V and 5 bases from J, the junction contained 3 bases not matched to a gene. In germline, CDR1 is SGHTA, CDR2 FQGNSA. The CDR3 totals 15 residues. This CDR3 is CASSSGLAGLDTQYF. The CDR3 DNA sequence: TGTGCCAGCAGCTCGGGACTAGCGGGACTAGATACGCAGTATTTT.

This clonotype is medium-sized in the sample. This CDR3 is CASRFGTGSDYEQYF. The DNA of the CDR3 is TGTGCCAGCAGATTCGGGACAGGTTCGGATTACGAGCAGTACTTC. This sequence joins TRBV6-2 or TRBV6-3 and TRBJ2-7; 8 bases match TRBD1. CDR3 size: 15 residues. V shed 6 bases, J shed 4 bases, and the junction held 11 bases outside the gene matches. CDR1 MNHEY and CDR2 SVGEGT come from the germline V gene.

V gene TRBV5-1 combines with J gene TRBJ2-5; unclear D gene. CDR3 length: 13 residues. Germline V gene sequence: CDR1 SGHRS, CDR2 YFSETQ. Trimming stripped 0 bases from V and 5 bases from J, with 8 bases between. The CDR3 loop is CASSLAWVETQYF. Written as DNA, the CDR3 is TGCGCCAGCAGCTTGGCTTGGGTGGAGACCCAGTACTTC.

This clonotype has only a few counts. The chain links TRBV9 to TRBJ1-4; TRBD1 aligns across 7 bases. The CDR3 has 15 residues. Looked up from germline, CDR1 is SGDLS and CDR2 is YYNGEE. V was pared by 0 bases and J by 8 bases, with 7 bases of the junction left unmatched. In DNA, the CDR3 is TGTGCCAGCAGCGTAGTTCAGGGGGTCGGGGAAAAACTGTTTTTT. This encodes CASSVVQGVGEKLFF.

This clonotype was counted only a few times. This chain joins TRBV4-3 and TRBJ2-1; D is uncertain. Germline loops: CDR1 LGHNA, CDR2 YSLEER. CDR3 length equals 15 residues. Between the trimmed V and J ends, which lost 0 bases and 4 bases, there was a span of 10 bases. DNA for the CDR3: TGCGCCAGCAGCCAAGAGTGGGAAGATTACAATGAGCAGTTCTTC. This encodes CASSQEWEDYNEQFF.

This clonotype is labeled medium-sized. The J gene is TRBJ2-7, the V gene TRBV7-2, with D perhaps given as TRBD1 or TRBD2 (5 bases each). This CDR3 has 15 amino acids. V lost 1 base to trimming and J lost 0 bases, with 10 bases between them. Germline loops: CDR1 SGHTA, CDR2 FQGNSA. In DNA form, the CDR3 reads TGTGCCAGCAGCTTAGAGTGGGGGACCTCCTACGAGCAGTACGTC. It codes for CASSLEWGTSYEQYV.

This clonotype came up a few times. The rearrangement uses TRBV5-1 and TRBJ2-1; a weak D match, TRBD1 (6 bases). The germline V gene has CDR1 SGHRS and CDR2 YFSETQ. Trimming cost V 2 bases and J 5 bases, with 14 bases left between them. The length of the CDR3 is 15 residues. The CDR3 DNA is TGCGCCAGCAGCTTACAGGGCCCCCCAGACAATGAGCAGTTCTTC. Encoded protein: CASSLQGPPDNEQFF.

By frequency in the sample, this clonotype is medium-sized. The V and J genes are TRBV20-1 and TRBJ1-3; 7 positions agree with TRBD1. CDR1 and CDR2 from the germline V gene are DFQATT and SNEGSKA (reference sequence). CDR3 length: 17 amino acids. V was clipped by 0 bases and J by 0 bases; unmatched bases: 8. In DNA, the CDR3 is TGCAGTGCTAGAGACCCAGGGGGGGATAGCTCTGGAAACACCATATATTTT. Translating gives CSARDPGGDSSGNTIYF.

The CDR3 coding sequence is TGCGCCAGCAGCAAGGGACTAGCGGACAACAATGAGCAGTTCTTC. Protein sequence: CASSKGLADNNEQFF. The gene calls are TRBV5-1 and TRBJ2-1; 11 bases fit TRBD2. The ends lost 4 bases at V and 5 bases at J; junction bases unmatched: 5. This CDR3 contains 15 residues. The V gene's germline CDR1 is SGHRS and CDR2 YFSETQ.

This clonotype is judged medium-sized. J is TRBJ1-2 and V is TRBV7-2, with D perhaps TRBD1 (6 bases). There are 14 residues in the CDR3. In germline, CDR1 is SGHTA, CDR2 FQGNSA. V shed 0 bases and J shed 11 bases, with 16 bases lying between them. The CDR3 DNA is TGTGCCAGCAGCTTAGCCGGGGCCCTAAGGGGGTACACCTTC. It specifies CASSLAGALRGYTF.

Regarding this clonotype: This may stem from a read error, because a much larger clone lies one nucleotide away. The chain has TRBV7-2 and TRBJ2-3; 8 positions agree with TRBD1. The CDR3 loop spans 15 amino acids. With 2 bases clipped from V and 6 bases from J, the junction kept 7 bases outside the gene matches. The germline V gene encodes CDR1 SGHTA and CDR2 FQGNSA. CDR3 DNA: TGTGCCAGCAGCTTATGCCAGGGGGCAGGGGATACGCAGTATTTT. Residues: CASSLCQGAGDTQYF. The whole variable domain, remainder taken from reference TRBV7-2 and TRBJ2-3, is GAGVSQSPSNKVTEKGKDVELRCDPISGHTALYWYRQSLGQGLEFLIYFQGNSAPDKSGLPSDRFSAERTGGSVSTLTIQRTQQEDSAVYLCASSLCQGAGDTQYFGPGTRLTVL.

CDR3 residues: CASSEARSGRLSGNTIYF. The CDR3, as DNA: TGTGCCAGCAGTGAAGCTAGGTCGGGACGTCTCTCTGGAAACACCATATATTTT. The gene calls are TRBV2 and TRBJ1-3, with D tentatively TRBD1 (5 bases). Deletions cut 0 bases from V and 0 bases from J, with 15 bases between. Germline V lookup: CDR1 SNHLY, CDR2 FYNNEI. This CDR3 spans 18 amino acids.

This clonotype is labeled as medium-sized (0.01 to 0.1%). The genes are TRBV6-5 and TRBJ1-2, with a tentative D call TRBD1 (5 bases). The CDR3 length is 13 residues. Trimming cost V 2 bases and J 6 bases, with 10 bases left between them. Germline V CDR1 and CDR2: MNHEY, SVGAGI. The CDR3 DNA sequence: TGTGCCAGCAGTTACGTGGGGGAAGATGGCTACACCTTC. It is translated as CASSYVGEDGYTF.

This clonotype came up a few times. V is TRBV2 and J is TRBJ2-7; D might be TRBD1 (6 bases). Germline V gene lookup returns CDR1 SNHLY and CDR2 FYNNEI. With 0 bases removed from V and 2 bases from J, the gap between germline ends came to 17 bases. The CDR3 runs to 17 residues. The CDR3 region has the DNA TGTGCCAGCAGTGAAGCGCGGCAGGGGAAAGTAACCTACGAGCAGTACTTC. This gives the protein CASSEARQGKVTYEQYF. The full variable domain, with the rest looked up from reference TRBV2 and TRBJ2-7, is EPEVTQTPSHQVTQMGQEVILRCVPISNHLYFYWYRQILGQKVEFLVSFYNNEISEKSEIFDDQFSVERPDGSNFTLKIRSTKLEDSAMYFCASSEARQGKVTYEQYFGPGTRLTVT.

This clonotype was observed once. This may be a read error, as it is one base from a much larger clone. The chain joins TRBV7-2 to TRBJ2-3, with D tentatively TRBD1 or TRBD2 (6 bases each). CDR3 size: 16 residues. V was cut by 1 base and J by 7 bases, with 18 bases left in between. Germline-derived CDR1 and CDR2 are SGHTA and FQGNSA. CDR3 in amino acids: CASSLGWGGGGYTQYF. CDR3 DNA: TGTGCCAGCAGCTTAGGGTGGGGCGGAGGGGGATATACGCAGTATTTT. The full variable domain, its missing parts supplied by reference TRBV7-2 and TRBJ2-3, is GAGVSQSPSNKVTEKGKDVELRCDPISGHTALYWYRQSLGQGLEFLIYFQGNSAPDKSGLPSDRFSAERTGGSVSTLTIQRTQQEDSAVYLCASSLGWGGGGYTQYFGPGTRLTVL.

By share, this clonotype counts as medium-sized. The rearrangement links TRBV12-3 or TRBV12-4 to TRBJ1-6, with D perhaps TRBD1 (5 bases). V was trimmed by 6 bases and J by 5 bases, leaving 14 bases between them. The CDR3 is made up of 15 amino acids. This CDR3 reads CASRDRDLDNSPLHF. CDR3 nucleotides: TGTGCCAGCAGGGACCGGGACCTTGATAATTCACCCCTCCACTTT.

By sample share, this clonotype is medium-sized. The chain's CDR3 is CASSPRTVRYEQYF. CDR3 nucleotide sequence: TGTGCCAGCAGTCCCCGGACAGTTCGGTACGAGCAGTACTTC. The J gene is TRBJ2-7, the V gene TRBV12-3 or TRBV12-4; D possibly corresponds to TRBD1 (6 bases). The CDR3 consists of 14 residues. The V gene lost 5 bases and the J gene lost 4 bases, with 15 bases spanning the gap.

The chain uses TRBV6-5 and TRBJ2-3; 7 bases map to TRBD2. Germline loops: CDR1 MNHEY, CDR2 SVGAGI. This CDR3 has 15 amino acids. Germline trimming cut 5 bases from V and 6 bases from J; bases unmatched to any gene: 11. This CDR3 is CASSRGTIRSDTQYF. The CDR3 coding sequence is TGTGCCAGCAGTCGAGGGACTATCCGTAGCGATACGCAGTATTTT.

This clonotype was seen at least ten times. The J gene is TRBJ2-5, the V gene TRBV5-6; no definite D call. Trimming took 1 base from V and 0 from J, leaving 7 bases between them. This CDR3 contains 14 residues. Looked up from germline, CDR1 is SGHDT and CDR2 is YYEEEE. CDR3 sequence: CASSLKAHQETQYF. In nucleotides, the CDR3 is TGTGCCAGCAGCTTGAAGGCCCACCAAGAGACCCAGTACTTC.